This TCR beta chain is drawn from a study of shared clonotypes between healthy human individuals. Study findings and constraints: In a few donors, 4.5% to 5.5% of naive CD4 clonotypes appeared in common. Naive subsets usually exceeded memory subsets in estimated richness.

CD8 cells regarded as naive lacked CD45RO, were positively chosen for CCR7, and omitted terminally differentiated effector memory CD45RA+ cells. Participating donors were healthy, HIV-negative adults free of recent acute infections or vaccinations. Germline V lookup: CDR1 MNHNY, CDR2 SVGAGI (reference sequence). CDR3 length equals 14 residues. V lost 2 bases, J lost 2 bases, and 9 bases lay in between. A remark on this clone: Its antigen is as yet unknown.

The deep-level immunoSEQ assay was used. Sequenced by immunoSEQ multiplex PCR; TCRdb stores in-frame clones only, minus some. Of about 2 million clones listed, about 94% are singletons. The sample comprised naive CD8+ T cells sorted from blood. The sequence derives from a man between 18 and 29 years old in good health. The chain carries TRBV6-6 and TRBJ1-2; D unclear. CDR3 loop: CASSYLPANYGYTF. CDR3 in DNA: TGTGCCAGCAGTTACCTCCCAGCAAACTATGGCTACACCTTC.